This T cell receptor beta chain was identified during a study of response to subunit inactivated influenza vaccine. The V end lost 0 bases, the J end lost 3 bases, and 8 bases lay between the germline ends. Germline loops: CDR1 MGHRA, CDR2 YSYEKL. The CDR3 has 14 residues. TCRdb used MiXCR to reprocess the RT-PCR reads, holding one entry per CDR3 protein. The table has a few hundred thousand distinct CDR3 sequences, approximately 21% seen once. Overall study results and limits: Few new T cells, the authors suggested, are recruited by each seasonal influenza vaccination.

About this clonotype: Its antigen is not known.

This specimen consisted of PBMCs from blood, obtained less than 22 months after vaccination. V gene TRBV4-1 combines with J gene TRBJ1-2; perhaps TRBD1 as D (5 bases). The sequence came from a man aged 45-69 years who received an inactivated influenza vaccine. CDR3 loop: CASSQEQAHYGYTF. The CDR3 nucleotides read TGCGCCAGCAGCCAAGAACAGGCCCACTATGGCTACACCTTC.